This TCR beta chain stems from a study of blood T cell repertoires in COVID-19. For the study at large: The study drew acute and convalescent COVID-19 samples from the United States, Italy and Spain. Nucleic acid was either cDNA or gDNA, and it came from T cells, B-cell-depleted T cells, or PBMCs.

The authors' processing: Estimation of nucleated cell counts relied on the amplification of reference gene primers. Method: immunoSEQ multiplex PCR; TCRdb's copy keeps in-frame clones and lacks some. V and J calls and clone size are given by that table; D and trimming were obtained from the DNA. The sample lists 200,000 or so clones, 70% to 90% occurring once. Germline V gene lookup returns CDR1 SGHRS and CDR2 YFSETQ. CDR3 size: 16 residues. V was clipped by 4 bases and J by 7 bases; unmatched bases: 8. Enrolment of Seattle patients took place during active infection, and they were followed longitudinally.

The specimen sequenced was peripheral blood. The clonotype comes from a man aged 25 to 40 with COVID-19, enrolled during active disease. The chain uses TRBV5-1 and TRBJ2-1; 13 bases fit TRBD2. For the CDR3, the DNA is TGCGCCAGCAGCCTTCTGACTAGCGGGAGGACGAATGAGCAGTTCTTC. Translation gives CASSLLTSGRTNEQFF.